A selection of T cell receptor beta chains follows, all from one sample in a study of blood T cell repertoires in COVID-19. Sequenced by immunoSEQ multiplex PCR; TCRdb stores in-frame clones only, minus some. The sample consists of a few hundred thousand clones, approximately 86% of them appearing once. The sequenced material came from peripheral blood. The receptors were gathered from a man aged 35 to 55 who had recovered from COVID-19. CDR3s include the opening cysteine and the closing phenylalanine or tryptophan.

len	j_gene	v_gene	CDR3aa
17	TRBJ2-1	TRBV7-2	CASSLRGSLGPYNEQFF
14	TRBJ2-7	TRBV3-1/TRBV3-2	CASSNAWGVYEQYF
14	TRBJ2-7	TRBV14	CASSRAGGPYEQYF
10	TRBJ2-1	TRBV2	CATVYNEQFF
15	TRBJ2-2	TRBV5-6	CASTRGHANTGELFF
16	TRBJ1-4	TRBV5-1	CASSHRPGPGGEKLFF
15	TRBJ1-3	TRBV3-1/TRBV3-2	CASSQARTHSDTIYF
16	TRBJ1-1	TRBV7-2	CACATQIGKGNTEAFF
16	TRBJ1-2	TRBV19	CASTLTGGFLGYGYTF
15	TRBJ2-7	TRBV5-1	CASSLISDKNYEQYF
12	TRBJ2-7	TRBV6-6	CASGRARDEQYF
18	TRBJ2-2	TRBV25-1	CASTKLDLEVQGTGELFF
13	TRBJ2-1	TRBV19	CASSTTGYNEQFF
15	TRBJ1-2	TRBV5-1	CASSLDWTAGYGYTF
16	TRBJ2-1	TRBV19	CASSIELASGRLEQFF
14	TRBJ2-7	TRBV27	CASSFLSKTYEQYF
12	TRBJ2-7	TRBV6-1	CASSGRRDEQYF
13	TRBJ1-2	TRBV27	CASSPDRNYGYTF
17	TRBJ2-2	TRBV7-9	CASIALAGVANTGELFF
15	TRBJ1-1	TRBV19	CASSIDPLGGTEAFF
13	TRBJ2-2	TRBV24-1	CATSGFNTGELFF
13	TRBJ1-1	TRBV25-1	CASSDSVPTEAFF
11	TRBJ2-5	TRBV11-2	CASRSRETQYF
14	TRBJ2-7	TRBV7-9	CASSSRDRGHEQYF
12	TRBJ2-7	TRBV29-1	CSAETDPYEQYF
16	TRBJ2-2	TRBV7-2	CASSRLTGGGPGELFF
15	TRBJ2-2	TRBV9	CASSPGLAGTGELFF
13	TRBJ2-7	TRBV2	CASSEGQGLEQYF
14	TRBJ2-7	TRBV6-2/TRBV6-3	CASSYSGTAYEQYF
14	TRBJ2-2	TRBV6-4	CASSDQVSAGELFF
15	TRBJ2-7	TRBV14	CASSRGAGDFGEQYF
17	TRBJ1-6	TRBV27	CASSHAKQGMANSPLHF
14	TRBJ2-5	TRBV5-1	CASRGTGSWETQYF
18	TRBJ2-6	TRBV7-2	CASSKWTGGATGANVLTF
18	TRBJ1-6	TRBV14	CASSQRTGIVFNNSPLHF
13	TRBJ2-3	TRBV2	CASSGLGTDTQYF
12	TRBJ1-5	TRBV28	CASKQGFQPQHF
17	TRBJ2-2	TRBV11-2	CASTRRGAGADTGELFF
17	TRBJ2-3	TRBV23-1	CASSQHPTGGRTDTQYF
16	TRBJ1-2	TRBV3-1/TRBV3-2	CASSQTGLPQRDGYTF
14	TRBJ1-6	TRBV27	CASRRWEYNSPLHF
13	TRBJ1-1	TRBV2	CASSPQGGTEAFF
12	TRBJ2-5	TRBV18	CASSPGGETQYF
16	TRBJ2-1	TRBV7-9	CASSPSGRTGINEQFF
17	TRBJ2-2	TRBV9	CASSANLAGGNTGELFF
16	TRBJ2-6	TRBV5-8	CASSPDWTAGANVLTF
14	TRBJ2-2	TRBV11-3	CASSQGVSTGELFF
13	TRBJ1-1	TRBV18	CASSPKQGGEAFF
14	TRBJ2-1	TRBV5-1	CASSPGLAGYEQFF
14	TRBJ2-1	TRBV7-9	CASSSPFSYNEQFF
15	TRBJ2-5	TRBV7-7	CASSRTSGVQETQYF
17	TRBJ2-7	TRBV6-2/TRBV6-3	CASSSQGIERRPYEQYF
15	TRBJ2-1	TRBV7-2	CASSSSRGHGDEQFF
15	TRBJ2-7	TRBV3-1/TRBV3-2	CASSQARSLLGEQYF
15	TRBJ1-6	TRBV3-1/TRBV3-2	CASSRTGRGISPLHF
13	TRBJ1-1	TRBV6-6	CASSGQLNTEAFF
14	TRBJ1-1	TRBV11-1	CASSLRRGGTEAFF
14	TRBJ2-7	TRBV6-5	CASRRDRGLNEQYF